A selection of T cell receptor beta chains follows, all from one sample in a study of cytomegalovirus exposure and HLA in healthy donors. TCRdb's copy holds only in-frame clones and misses some; the assay was immunoSEQ multiplex PCR. The sample has 150,000 to 200,000 clones; 82% are singletons. Sequenced: PBMCs. The receptors derive from a girl under 18 in good health and CMV-seropositive. The CDR3 runs from the conserved cysteine through the conserved F or W.

j_call	v_call	cdr3_aa
TRBJ1-2	TRBV6-5	CASAWTGGNGYTF
TRBJ1-4	TRBV6-5	CASSQTATNEKLFF
TRBJ2-2	TRBV27	CASSLSSVTGELFF
TRBJ1-2	TRBV6-6	CASSTGQGNYGYTF
TRBJ2-1	TRBV28	CASSLRIGAGSNEQFF
TRBJ1-5	TRBV6-6	CASSPLGGRQPQHF
TRBJ2-4	TRBV7-2	CASSPSQGVNIQYF
TRBJ1-5	TRBV7-2	CASSQDTVQPQHF
TRBJ1-5	TRBV7-8	CASSLVETGNQPQHF
TRBJ2-5	TRBV4-1	CASSPGGQVETQYF
TRBJ1-5	TRBV6-1	CASSEGWPEGQPQHF
TRBJ2-7	TRBV6-5	CASSYERIPPYEQYF
TRBJ2-5	TRBV6-1	CASRGLPGVTQYF
TRBJ2-7	TRBV7-8	CASIPSGVSYEQYF
TRBJ2-7	TRBV4-3	CASSRILEDEQYF
TRBJ2-1	TRBV27	CASSPGGPHNEQFF
TRBJ2-7	TRBV4-1	CASSPRDSPGVSSEQYF
TRBJ1-1	TRBV30	CAWSGNRGLTEAFF
TRBJ2-5	TRBV4-1	CASSQGHGRGAQYF
TRBJ2-7	TRBV15	CATSRDNLRVTEQYF
TRBJ2-5	TRBV7-3	CASSLSGVEETQYF
TRBJ2-2	TRBV5-4	CASSMGQGRTGELFF
TRBJ1-2	TRBV5-1	CASRAGTGYGYTF
TRBJ1-5	TRBV2	CASRGTLGQPQHF
TRBJ2-2	TRBV7-8	CASSLWTGNTGELFF
TRBJ2-1	TRBV9	CASSDSGGPHEQFF
TRBJ2-6	TRBV15	CATSRDRGVNVLTF
TRBJ2-7	TRBV30	CAWSAGGGLGVYEQYF
TRBJ1-2	TRBV7-2	CASSYTGDYGYTF
TRBJ1-5	TRBV27	CASSLAGSNQPQHF
TRBJ2-1	TRBV30	CATITGSGGSLQFF
TRBJ1-1	TRBV30	CAGDRGPGEAFF
TRBJ1-3	TRBV7-2	CASSLRTGGYGNTIYF
TRBJ1-5	TRBV19	CASSEDRDSRQPQHF
TRBJ1-2	TRBV5-1	CASSPGTAGNYGYTF
TRBJ2-4	TRBV28	CASSFTTSGANIQYF
TRBJ1-5	TRBV6-1	CASSGGDRAYRSNQPQHF
TRBJ2-5	TRBV7-7	CASSLGLAGQETQYF
TRBJ1-4	TRBV4-1	CASSQELGQLNEKLFF
TRBJ2-5	TRBV4-1	CASSQDPGDGETQYF
TRBJ2-1	TRBV10-3	CAISDRGEGNEQFF
TRBJ2-7	TRBV28	CASSRSGGGRGRSEQYF